This TCR beta chain was sequenced for a study of control samples from healthy donors and cancer patients (TCRdb year 2020). CDR1 and CDR2 were assigned from the germline V gene as SNHLY and FYNNEI. V lost 2 bases and J lost 4 bases; the stretch between them is 12 bases long. The CDR3 runs 15 residues from the cysteine to the phenylalanine. CDR3 DNA only is kept here, 45 bases in frame from base 1. Comment on this clone: Its antigen remains undetermined. It has no much larger one-base neighbor in the sample; base qualities were not kept.

Library preparation used the immunoSEQ multiplex PCR assay. Drawn from immuneACCESS, this table holds only the in-frame rearrangements with V and J called that TCRdb kept. Clones are partly lost; checked studies trace under half to an unresolved V gene and leave the rest unexplained. This sample gives just under 100,000 clones in total; just over 90% of them show up just once. Approximately 7.6% of the sample comes from the top ten. The origin of this receptor is a man aged 18 to 30 in good health. The specimen sequenced was blood. This chain joins TRBV2 to TRBJ1-5; a tentative D match to TRBD1 spans 5 bases. CDR3 protein: CASSESTVGNQPQHF. The base sequence is TGTGCCAGCAGTGAATCGACAGTAGGTAATCAGCCCCAGCATTTT.